The rows below give T cell receptor beta chains drawn from one sample of a study of blood T cells in healthy people across ages. TCRdb reprocessed the 5' RACE reads with MiXCR, giving one entry per CDR3 protein. In the table there are fewer than 1,000,000 distinct CDR3 sequences, about half of which are singletons. Sequences were obtained from blood. The source is an elderly man in good health. The CDR3 runs from the conserved cysteine through the conserved F or W. The order of the fields is CDR3 DNA, CDR3 protein, D gene, J gene, V gene, clone size. The D gene is left open where the match is weak. Size tells how often a clone was seen (once, few, many) or the class of an expanded clone, and some rows leave it out.

TGTGCCAGCAGTTTCAGGGCTCGCGGGAGCGTGCCCCATGAGCAGTACTTC CASSFRARGSVPHEQYF TRBD2 TRBJ2-7 TRBV27 NA
TGTGCCAGCAGCCAAAGGGGGAATTCCTACAATGAGCAGTTCTTC CASSQRGNSYNEQFF NA TRBJ2-1 TRBV14 few
TGCGCCAGCAGCCCCCTGTCGGGAGAGTCCTACGAGCAGTACTTC CASSPLSGESYEQYF NA TRBJ2-7 TRBV5-1 NA
TGTGCCAGCATGCGGACAGGGGATGGGGAGCAGTACTTC CASMRTGDGEQYF TRBD1 TRBJ2-5 TRBV6-2/TRBV6-3 few
TGTGCCAGCAGGCCCGGGGTTTCAGGGATGCGCGGCGAGCAGTTCTTC CASRPGVSGMRGEQFF NA TRBJ2-1 TRBV9 NA
TGTGCCAGCAGCCCTCAGACAGGGGGGCTCTACGAGCAGTACTTC CASSPQTGGLYEQYF TRBD1 TRBJ2-7 TRBV9 few
TGTGCCAGCAGAGAGGACAGTCACAATGAGCAGTTCTTC CASREDSHNEQFF NA TRBJ2-1 TRBV6-2/TRBV6-3 NA
TGTGCCAGCAGCCCAGCCGGGACAGGGATTGTCACAGATACGCAGTATTTT CASSPAGTGIVTDTQYF TRBD1 TRBJ2-3 TRBV7-3 once
TGCAGCGTTGAAGTTGCAGGGGATAATGAAAAACTGTTTTTT CSVEVAGDNEKLFF NA TRBJ1-4 TRBV29-1 NA
TGTGCCAGCAGTAGTGAGCGGGAGTTCCTATGGGATACGCGGTATTTT CASSSEREFLWDTRYF TRBD2 TRBJ2-3 TRBV12-3/TRBV12-4 once
TGCAGCTACCCAAAGACTAGCGGGAGGGGCGGAGAGACCCAGTACTTC CSYPKTSGRGGETQYF TRBD2 TRBJ2-5 TRBV20-1 NA
TGTGCCATCAGTGCGGAGGGACCGAAGTCTGGGGCCAACGTCCTGACTTTC CAISAEGPKSGANVLTF NA TRBJ2-6 TRBV10-3 few
TGTGCCTGGAGCCCCGGTAGCTCCTACGAGCAGTACTTC CAWSPGSSYEQYF NA TRBJ2-7 TRBV30 NA
TGTGCCAGCAGTTTACAGGGGGTAACTGAAGCTTTCTTT CASSLQGVTEAFF TRBD1 TRBJ1-1 TRBV12-3/TRBV12-4 NA
TGTGCCAGCAGCTTAGCCCAGACCTCCTACGAGCAGTACTTC CASSLAQTSYEQYF NA TRBJ2-7 TRBV7-8 NA
TGTGCCAGCAGTTCTCCGGGACAGGGTATAGATACGCAGTATTTT CASSSPGQGIDTQYF TRBD1 TRBJ2-3 TRBV27 few
TGCGCCAGCAGCCAAGGGGCTAGCGGCAGCTCCAATGAGCAGTTCTTC CASSQGASGSSNEQFF TRBD2 TRBJ2-1 TRBV4-3 NA
TGTGCCAGCAGTTTGGGTTGGTCCTACAATGAGCAGTTCTTC CASSLGWSYNEQFF NA TRBJ2-1 TRBV12-3/TRBV12-4 NA
TGTGCCAGCAGCAAAGAAAAGGGGCCCACCTACAATGAGCAGTTCTTC CASSKEKGPTYNEQFF NA TRBJ2-1 TRBV21-1 many
TGTGCCAGCAGTGAATCAATGACCTCCTCTGGAAACACCATATATTTT CASSESMTSSGNTIYF NA TRBJ1-3 TRBV2 few
TGTGCCAGCAGCAGTCCTAGCGGGGGGTACAATGAGCAGTTCTTC CASSSPSGGYNEQFF TRBD2 TRBJ2-1 TRBV7-9 once
TGTGCCAGCATCCCGACAGGCTCATACGAGCAGTACTTC CASIPTGSYEQYF NA TRBJ2-7 TRBV6-5 NA
TGTGCCAGCAGCTTTATTCTCCGCGGGGACACTGAAGCTTTCTTT CASSFILRGDTEAFF NA TRBJ1-1 TRBV7-2 few
TGTGCCAGCAGTCGCGTAGGGAGCACCTACGAGCAGTACTTC CASSRVGSTYEQYF NA TRBJ2-7 TRBV28 NA
TGTGCCACCAGCGATCGACAGAGCTACCAAGAGACCCAGTACTTC CATSDRQSYQETQYF NA TRBJ2-5 TRBV15 few
TGCGCCAGCAGCTTTGGTCCCAACAATGAGCAGTTCTTC CASSFGPNNEQFF NA TRBJ2-1 TRBV5-1 NA
TGTGCCAGCAGCTTAGCCAGGGAGGGCTATGGCTACACCTTC CASSLAREGYGYTF NA TRBJ1-2 TRBV7-2 NA
TGCGCCAGCAGCCAAGGTAGCTCCTACGAGCAGTACTTC CASSQGSSYEQYF NA TRBJ2-7 TRBV4-3 many
TGTGCCAGCAGTTTATCGGGGCTTCCCGTAGCCAAAAACATTCAGTACTTC CASSLSGLPVAKNIQYF NA TRBJ2-4 TRBV27 many
TGCAGCGCCGGACTAGAGCTCGGTGAGCAGTTCTTC CSAGLELGEQFF TRBD2 TRBJ2-1 TRBV29-1 few
TGTGCCCCGACACTAGCGGGAGAAGGGGACTCCTACAATGAGCAGTACTTC CAPTLAGEGDSYNEQYF TRBD2 TRBJ2-7 TRBV10-3 NA
TGCAGCGTTGCAGCAGATACGCAGTATTTT CSVAADTQYF NA TRBJ2-3 TRBV29-1 few
TGTGCCAGCAGCCCCCCCGATAACAGGGAAGCTTTCTTT CASSPPDNREAFF NA TRBJ1-1 TRBV5-4 NA
TGTGCCAGCAGAGACGGGGACGGCACAGGGACTAGCAAAGAGACCCAGTACTTC CASRDGDGTGTSKETQYF TRBD2 TRBJ2-5 TRBV2 few
TGCAGCGGATGGACAGGGGGAACACAAGAGACCCAGTACTTC CSGWTGGTQETQYF TRBD1 TRBJ2-5 TRBV29-1 many